A single sample gave rise to the 11 T cell receptor beta chains below, sequenced in a study of patients and donors after allogeneic stem cell transplantation. From the RT-PCR reads, TCRdb called clonotypes with MiXCR, one entry per CDR3 protein. The sample holds more than 850,000 distinct CDR3 sequences, more than 15% seen once. Sequencing used blood, either unsorted or a sorted T cell fraction (not recorded which). These receptors were collected from a human donor who was either an allogeneic HSCT recipient or a stem cell or donor lymphocyte infusion donor (not recorded which). It is not recorded whose cells these are; they may come from a transplant donor.

CDR3 region: CATEARTEEKLFF. The DNA for the CDR3 is TGTGCCACCGAAGCCCGTACGGAAGAAAAACTGTTTTTT. The chain employs TRBV6-6 and TRBJ1-4, with D hard to call. The CDR3 is 13 amino acids. Per the germline V gene, CDR1 is MNHNY and CDR2 is SVGAGI (reference sequence). V dropped 10 bases and J dropped 8 bases, with 17 bases sitting between them.

This clonotype was counted between two and nine times. The CDR3 region is CASSPTYFATNEKLFF. The DNA for the CDR3 is TGTGCCAGCAGCCCAACCTACTTTGCAACTAATGAAAAACTGTTTTTT. J is TRBJ1-4 and V is TRBV7-7, with no clear D. The CDR3 has 16 amino acids. Germline loops: CDR1 SSHAT, CDR2 FNYEAQ (reference sequence). V was cut by 5 bases and J by 0 bases, with 13 bases left in between.

This clonotype has at least ten counts. Here the CDR3 reads CASSQVLSGGTDTQYF. The CDR3, as DNA: TGCGCCAGCAGCCAAGTGCTTAGCGGGGGCACAGATACGCAGTATTTT. The chain is built from TRBV4-1 and TRBJ2-3, with 8 bases identical to TRBD2. Germline V gene sequence: CDR1 MGHRA, CDR2 YSYEKL. V lost 1 base, J lost 1 base, and 4 bases stayed unmatched. The CDR3 has 16 amino acids.

The chain joins TRBV12-3 or TRBV12-4 to TRBJ2-5; no reliable D call. This CDR3 has 17 amino acids. V lost 6 bases, J lost 5 bases, and 25 bases lay in between. The CDR3 DNA follows: TGTGCCAGCAGCGTGACCTCCCCGGTTTGGGCTCTGGAGACCCAGTACTTC. This translates into CASSVTSPVWALETQYF.

The rearrangement uses TRBV6-2 or TRBV6-3 and TRBJ2-5; D is ambiguous. The CDR3 covers 12 residues. The germline gives CDR1 MNHEY, CDR2 SVGEGT. V shed 2 bases and J shed 4 bases, with 5 bases lying between them. CDR3 coding DNA: TGTGCCAGCAGTTACGTACTAGAGACCCAGTACTTC. Translation gives CASSYVLETQYF.

This clonotype was seen a handful of times. The chain uses TRBV7-2 and TRBJ2-7; no clear D gene. Per the germline V gene, CDR1 is SGHTA and CDR2 is FQGNSA. V shed 6 bases and J shed 1 base, with 19 bases lying between them. The CDR3 runs to 16 residues. The CDR3 loop is CASRERWQITSYEQYF. The CDR3 nucleotides are TGTGCCAGCAGGGAGAGATGGCAGATTACGTCCTACGAGCAGTACTTC.

This clonotype was recorded a few times. The chain is built from TRBV6-1 and TRBJ1-5; 8 positions agree with TRBD1. Trimming cost V 5 bases and J 2 bases; bases outside gene matches: 5. The germline V gene encodes CDR1 MNHNS and CDR2 SASEGT. This CDR3 region has 15 residues. The CDR3: CASSRQGPGNQPQHF. The CDR3 nucleotides read TGTGCCAGCAGTCGACAGGGGCCGGGCAATCAGCCCCAGCATTTT.

In its sample, this clonotype was seen many times. The chain links TRBV10-3 to TRBJ2-1; 12 bases are a match to TRBD2. The CDR3 extends over 18 amino acids. V was clipped by 2 bases and J by 4 bases; unmatched bases: 9. Germline lookup yields CDR1 ENHRY and CDR2 SYGVKD. The CDR3 DNA reads as TGTGCCATCAGTGAGCCCGCTAGCGGGGGGGCCGGTTACAATGAGCAGTTCTTC. It specifies CAISEPASGGAGYNEQFF.

V and J are TRBV4-2 and TRBJ2-7; 7 positions agree with TRBD1. CDR3 length: 16 amino acids. With 1 base clipped from V and 0 bases from J, the junction kept 6 bases outside the gene matches. CDR1 is LGHNA and CDR2 is YNFKEQ in the germline V gene. In DNA form, the CDR3 reads TGTGCCAGCAGCCAAGCGGGACAGTTGGGCTCCTACGAGCAGTACTTC. Residues: CASSQAGQLGSYEQYF.

This clonotype was seen many times. The chain employs TRBV20-1 and TRBJ2-5; the D call may be TRBD1 or TRBD2 (5 bases each). Germline-derived CDR1 and CDR2 are DFQATT and SNEGSKA (reference sequence). The CDR3 sequence is 11 residues long. V dropped 6 bases and J dropped 5 bases, with 10 bases sitting between them. The CDR3 region is CSAGVKETQYF. The DNA for the CDR3 is TGCAGTGCGGGGGTTAAGGAGACCCAGTACTTC.

The genes are TRBV19 and TRBJ2-7, with 8 bases fitting TRBD2. The CDR3 contains 14 residues. V was pared by 2 bases and J by 2 bases, with 2 bases of the junction left unmatched. Germline CDR1 and CDR2: LNHDA and SQIVND (reference sequence). This chain's CDR3 is CASSISGRTYEQYF. Written as DNA, the CDR3 is TGTGCCAGTAGTATAAGCGGGAGAACCTACGAGCAGTACTTC.